Listed below are T cell receptor beta chains from one sample, sequenced in a study of PD-L1 blockade in urothelial cancer. Sequencing used immunoSEQ multiplex PCR; TCRdb keeps in-frame clones, though not all of them. The sample includes about 74,000 clones, 80% to 85% of them seen just once. Here the sequenced sample was PBMCs, taken around atezolizumab (anti-PD-L1) treatment. The origin of the receptors is a man aged 65 to 79 with urothelial cancer. CDR3s include the opening cysteine and the closing phenylalanine or tryptophan. D genes are given only for firm matches. Size is stated for part of the rows, as once, few or many counts, or as a class when the clone is expanded.

v_call,clone_size,d_call,j_call,cdr3_aa,cdr3_nt
TRBV18,.,.,TRBJ2-7,CASSPLETRSEQYF,TGTGCCAGCTCACCCCTCGAAACTAGATCCGAGCAGTACTTC
TRBV29-1,few,.,TRBJ1-2,CSVEGSVYGYTF,TGCAGCGTTGAAGGGTCAGTCTATGGCTACACCTTC
TRBV10-3,once,.,TRBJ2-7,CAISPRTGVGSHEQYF,TGTGCCATCAGTCCTCGAACCGGGGTAGGTAGCCACGAGCAGTACTTC
TRBV27,.,.,TRBJ1-1,CASSQGSNTEAFF,TGTGCCAGCAGTCAGGGGAGTAACACTGAAGCTTTCTTT
TRBV29-1,.,.,TRBJ1-4,CSVAGVGEKLFF,TGCAGCGTTGCGGGAGTGGGTGAAAAACTGTTTTTT
TRBV27,.,.,TRBJ2-4,CASSLTFQGMVHF,TGTGCCAGCAGTTTAACGTTTCAGGGGATGGTGCACTTC
TRBV9,few,.,TRBJ1-2,CASSVGDNNYGYTF,TGTGCCAGCAGCGTAGGGGACAACAACTATGGCTACACCTTC
TRBV6-1,few,.,TRBJ1-3,CASSEAHGGSSGNTIYF,TGTGCCAGCAGTGAAGCGCACGGGGGGAGCTCTGGAAACACCATATATTTT
TRBV18,.,TRBD2,TRBJ2-1,CASSPRGTSNYNEQFF,TGTGCCAGCTCACCCCGGGGGACTAGCAACTACAATGAGCAGTTCTTC
TRBV6-1,.,.,TRBJ1-1,CASSGSLSRLAEAFF,TGTGCCAGCAGTGGAAGTTTAAGTCGGTTGGCTGAAGCTTTCTTT
TRBV5-1,once,.,TRBJ1-2,CASSFGDTRGYTF,TGCGCCAGCAGCTTCGGGGACACGCGGGGCTACACCTTC
TRBV5-1,.,TRBD2,TRBJ2-3,CASSLDALVFAGGPGDTQYF,TGCGCCAGCAGCTTGGACGCTTTAGTTTTTGCGGGAGGGCCCGGGGATACGCAGTATTTT
TRBV6-5,.,.,TRBJ1-2,CASTLTPRSGYTF,TGTGCCAGCACCCTTACCCCCAGAAGTGGCTACACCTTC
TRBV6-1,.,.,TRBJ1-4,CASSTTQRNEKLFF,TGTGCCAGCAGTACCACTCAACGTAATGAAAAACTGTTTTTT
TRBV28,.,.,TRBJ2-7,CASSLAGATSYEQYF,TGTGCCAGCAGTTTAGCAGGGGCGACTTCCTACGAGCAGTACTTC
TRBV11-2,.,TRBD2,TRBJ2-7,CASSLTSGAYEQYF,TGTGCCAGCAGCCTGACTAGCGGGGCCTACGAGCAGTACTTC
TRBV15,few,TRBD1,TRBJ1-2,CATSRDMKGQGYGYTF,TGTGCCACCAGCAGAGATATGAAGGGACAGGGCTATGGCTACACCTTC
TRBV5-1,.,TRBD1,TRBJ2-7,CASSSGQETDEQYF,TGCGCCAGCAGCTCAGGACAGGAGACTGACGAGCAGTACTTC
TRBV27,once,.,TRBJ2-1,CASSLAPFYNEQFF,TGTGCCAGCAGCCTAGCCCCATTTTACAATGAGCAGTTCTTC
TRBV5-1,.,.,TRBJ2-7,CASSVVIGSYEQYF,TGCGCCAGCAGCGTGGTAATCGGGAGTTACGAGCAGTACTTC
TRBV5-1,.,.,TRBJ1-1,CASSLKGGQGEGAFF,TGCGCCAGCAGCTTGAAGGGAGGGCAAGGAGAAGGGGCTTTCTTT
TRBV5-5,.,.,TRBJ1-5,CASSLSQGNQPQHF,TGTGCCAGCAGCTTGTCCCAGGGCAATCAGCCCCAGCATTTT
TRBV6-1,.,.,TRBJ1-4,CASSGGGRNEKLFF,TGTGCCAGCAGTGGAGGGGGTAGGAATGAAAAACTGTTTTTT
TRBV5-1,.,.,TRBJ2-7,CASSLNSEGEQYF,TGCGCCAGCAGCTTGAATAGCGAAGGGGAGCAGTACTTC
TRBV18,.,.,TRBJ2-5,CASSRAPTEREAQYF,TGTGCCAGCTCACGTGCACCAACGGAAAGAGAGGCCCAGTACTTC
TRBV19,many,TRBD2,TRBJ2-1,CASSRLAGNRAEQFF,TGTGCCAGTAGTCGACTAGCGGGAAATCGTGCTGAGCAGTTCTTC
TRBV5-1,few,TRBD2,TRBJ2-1,CASSPRVAGANYNEQFF,TGCGCCAGCAGCCCAAGAGTAGCGGGGGCGAACTACAATGAGCAGTTCTTC
TRBV27,.,TRBD2,TRBJ2-1,CASSPLPATSGIYNEQFF,TGTGCCAGCAGTCCACTCCCCGCAACTAGCGGGATCTACAATGAGCAGTTCTTC
TRBV6-5,.,TRBD1,TRBJ1-1,CASSYSWQGAEAFF,TGTGCCAGCAGTTACTCGTGGCAGGGGGCTGAAGCTTTCTTT
TRBV6-5,.,.,TRBJ1-1,CASSSSGVTEAFF,TGTGCCAGCAGCTCGAGCGGGGTGACTGAAGCTTTCTTT
TRBV4-1,.,.,TRBJ2-3,CASSQEAVGTDTQYF,TGCGCCAGCAGCCAAGAAGCGGTAGGCACAGATACGCAGTATTTT
TRBV1,.,.,TRBJ2-2,CTSSLGSGTRHTGELFF,TGCACCAGCAGCCTCGGTAGCGGGACCAGACACACCGGGGAGCTGTTTTTT
TRBV29-1,.,TRBD2,TRBJ2-4,CSVEIREVKNIQYF,TGCAGCGTTGAAATACGGGAGGTCAAAAACATTCAGTACTTC
TRBV20-1,.,.,TRBJ2-5,CMAGKETQYF,TGCATGGCGGGAAAAGAGACCCAGTACTTC
TRBV19,few,TRBD1,TRBJ2-7,CASSRTGTETYEQYF,TGTGCCAGTAGTCGAACCGGGACAGAGACCTACGAGCAGTACTTC
TRBV6-6,.,TRBD1,TRBJ2-5,CASSLSGRGSTQYF,TGTGCCAGCAGTCTCTCGGGCAGGGGGTCGACCCAGTACTTC
TRBV5-1,few,TRBD2,TRBJ2-1,CASSPGTSFFNEQFF,TGCGCCAGCAGCCCTGGGACTAGCTTTTTCAATGAGCAGTTCTTC
TRBV9,.,TRBD2,TRBJ2-5,CASSKLAGALGETQYF,TGTGCCAGCAGCAAGCTAGCGGGAGCCCTAGGAGAGACCCAGTACTTC
TRBV11-1,once,TRBD2,TRBJ2-5,CASSPGTSETQYF,TGTGCCAGCAGCCCCGGGACTAGCGAGACCCAGTACTTC
TRBV16,.,TRBD1,TRBJ2-7,CASSQAGGQGASNYEQYF,TGTGCCAGCAGCCAAGCGGGGGGACAGGGGGCTTCTAACTACGAGCAGTACTTC
TRBV19,.,TRBD2,TRBJ2-2,CASTLVTGRATNTGELFF,TGTGCCAGTACACTCGTCACCGGGAGGGCCACGAACACCGGGGAGCTGTTTTTT
TRBV6-1,.,.,TRBJ2-2,CASSAGSGTNTGELFF,TGTGCCAGCAGTGCCGGAAGCGGAACGAACACCGGGGAGCTGTTTTTT
TRBV27,.,.,TRBJ2-1,CASRPTLLRANEQFF,TGTGCCAGCAGACCAACTTTGCTCAGGGCCAATGAGCAGTTCTTC
TRBV28,.,TRBD2,TRBJ2-2,CASAPGLAGIRTGELFF,TGTGCCAGCGCCCCGGGACTAGCGGGGATTAGGACCGGGGAGCTGTTTTTT
TRBV7-6,.,.,TRBJ2-6,CASSLGTYTGANVLTF,TGTGCCAGCAGCTTAGGGACTTACACTGGGGCCAACGTCCTGACTTTC
TRBV5-1,.,.,TRBJ1-4,CASRATGHEKLFF,TGCGCCAGCAGAGCAACAGGGCACGAAAAACTGTTTTTT
TRBV5-1,.,TRBD1,TRBJ1-4,CASSLGGNRGTNEKLFF,TGCGCCAGCAGCTTGGGGGGAAACAGGGGGACTAATGAAAAACTGTTTTTT
TRBV6-4,.,.,TRBJ1-1,CASSDSDSNTEAFF,TGTGCCAGCAGTGACTCTGACAGTAACACTGAAGCTTTCTTT
TRBV5-6,.,TRBD1,TRBJ2-3,CASSLMGTATQYF,TGTGCCAGCAGCTTGATGGGGACAGCTACGCAGTATTTT
TRBV5-1,.,TRBD1,TRBJ2-7,CASSLGDRGPYEQYF,TGCGCCAGCAGCTTGGGGGACAGGGGTCCCTACGAGCAGTACTTC
TRBV19,.,.,TRBJ2-2,CASSETVLNTGELFF,TGTGCCAGTAGTGAGACAGTTCTAAACACCGGGGAGCTGTTTTTT
TRBV28,.,.,TRBJ2-3,CAILRVGDTQYF,TGTGCCATCCTCAGGGTGGGAGATACGCAGTATTTT
TRBV28,.,.,TRBJ2-2,CASSPLTLPNTGELFF,TGTGCCAGCAGTCCTTTAACTCTACCGAACACCGGGGAGCTGTTTTTT